This passage covers 18 T cell receptor beta chains from one sample sequenced in a study of radiation and T cells in renal cell carcinoma. Sequenced by immunoSEQ multiplex PCR; TCRdb stores in-frame clones only, minus some. The table lists about 23,000 clones, approximately 54% of them singletons. Indicated treatment: treatment-naive control, cytoreductive nephrectomy. The sequences come from tumor tissue, collected from a patient whose treatment was nephrectomy without radiotherapy. The receptors come from a human donor with renal cell carcinoma.

The V gene is TRBV10-3, the J gene TRBJ2-1, with D maybe TRBD1 (6 bases). Between the trimmed V and J ends, which lost 6 bases and 5 bases, there was a span of 17 bases. Germline loops: CDR1 ENHRY, CDR2 SYGVKD. The CDR3 sequence is 15 residues long. The CDR3 is CAISKNRETDNEQFF. The CDR3, as DNA: TGTGCCATCAGCAAGAACAGGGAAACGGACAATGAGCAGTTCTTC.

V is TRBV7-2 and J is TRBJ2-7, with D perhaps TRBD1 (6 bases). This CDR3 is 14 amino acids long. Looked up from germline, CDR1 is SGHTA and CDR2 is FQGNSA. Trimming took off 3 bases at V and 0 bases at J, with 9 bases between the two ends. In DNA form, the CDR3 reads TGTGCCAGCAGCTTCTACAGGGACTCCTACGAGCAGTACTTC. This codes for CASSFYRDSYEQYF.

The table lists this clone with a few counts. The chain is built from TRBV18 and TRBJ1-1, with TRBD1 as a possible D gene (6 bases). The CDR3 runs 14 residues. Trimming shortened V by 5 bases and J by 4 bases, and 14 bases separated the two germline ends. The germline gives CDR1 KGHSH, CDR2 LQKENI. The CDR3 spells CASSIKQGGTEAFF. CDR3 nucleotide sequence: TGTGCCAGCTCAATTAAACAGGGAGGCACTGAAGCTTTCTTT.

V gene TRBV7-2 combines with J gene TRBJ2-5, with D perhaps TRBD2 (5 bases). The CDR3 spans 14 residues. Germline V gene sequence: CDR1 SGHTA, CDR2 FQGNSA. The germline V and J ends were trimmed by 5 bases and 5 bases, with 15 bases remaining between them. The CDR3 here is CASSPLALRETQYF. CDR3 nucleotides: TGTGCCAGCAGCCCTCTAGCTTTGAGGGAGACCCAGTACTTC.

The V and J genes are TRBV7-6 and TRBJ1-2; D is uncertain. Trimming shortened V by 2 bases and J by 7 bases, and 17 bases separated the two germline ends. Germline loops: CDR1 SGHVS, CDR2 FNYEAQ. The CDR3 consists of 15 residues. CDR3: CASSLNLVVPCGYTF. CDR3 sequence (DNA): TGTGCCAGCAGCTTAAACCTAGTTGTGCCTTGTGGCTACACCTTC.

The rearrangement links TRBV9 to TRBJ1-5; D not resolved. Germline V gene data show CDR1 as SGDLS and CDR2 as YYNGEE. Trimming pared 0 bases from V and 11 bases from J, leaving 12 bases between. The CDR3 covers 13 residues. CDR3 amino acids: CASSVGSEGTQHF. DNA of the CDR3: TGTGCCAGCAGCGTAGGGTCCGAAGGGACCCAGCATTTT.

This clone was seen more than once but under ten times. The V and J genes are TRBV7-3 and TRBJ2-7; D remains unclear. V gave up 2 bases and J gave up 3 bases, with 5 bases separating them. Germline-derived CDR1 and CDR2 are SGHTA and FQGTGA. The CDR3 consists of 12 residues. The DNA of the CDR3 is TGTGCCAGCAGCTTATGGAACTACGAGCAGTACTTC. This encodes CASSLWNYEQYF.

The rearrangement uses TRBV5-8 and TRBJ1-5; 7 bases fit TRBD1. The CDR3 extends over 15 amino acids. Germline assignment: CDR1 SGHTS and CDR2 YDEGEE. After removal of 3 bases from V and 2 bases from J, the junction contained 5 bases not matched to a gene. The CDR3, as DNA: TGTGCCAGCAGCTGGACAGGTCTCGGCAATCAGCCCCAGCATTTT. This codes for CASSWTGLGNQPQHF.

V and J are TRBV18 and TRBJ1-1; TRBD1 matches at 11 bases. The CDR3 is made up of 15 amino acids. Trimming took 4 bases from V and 6 from J; bases not matched to a gene: 7. Germline V lookup: CDR1 KGHSH, CDR2 LQKENI. CDR3 amino acids: CASSLGTGGPAEAFF. DNA for the CDR3: TGTGCCAGCTCACTCGGGACAGGGGGTCCCGCTGAAGCTTTCTTT. The full variable domain, in which reference TRBV18 and TRBJ1-1 provide the parts outside the CDR3, is NAGVMQNPRHLVRRRGQEARLRCSPMKGHSHVYWYRQLPEEGLKFMVYLQKENIIDESGMPKERFSAEFPKEGPSILRIQQVVRGDSAAYFCASSLGTGGPAEAFFGQGTRLTVV.

The genes are TRBV29-1 and TRBJ1-1, with no clear D. The CDR3 loop spans 11 amino acids. The V gene's germline CDR1 is SQVTM and CDR2 ANQGSEA. Trimming left V 4 bases short and J 8 bases short, with 11 bases between. CDR3 region: CSVGGRGEAFF. The CDR3 nucleotides read TGCAGCGTTGGAGGCCGCGGGGAAGCTTTCTTT.

This clone is a singleton in its sample. The chain recombines TRBV4-2 with TRBJ2-3; 9 bases map to TRBD2. Germline V CDR1 and CDR2: LGHNA, YNFKEQ. This CDR3 spans 16 amino acids. Trimming removed 0 bases from V and 8 bases from J; junction bases left unmatched: 9. In DNA, the CDR3 is TGTGCCAGCAGCCAAGAACCCCTAGCGGGGCCAGGTACGCAGTATTTT. Protein sequence: CASSQEPLAGPGTQYF.

The chain joins TRBV18 to TRBJ1-1; D is perhaps TRBD1 (5 bases). Germline loops: CDR1 KGHSH, CDR2 LQKENI. Trimming stripped 3 bases from V and 1 base from J, with 9 bases between. The CDR3 is 14 residues long. The CDR3 DNA reads as TGTGCCAGCTCACCCTCCGGGGCGAACACTGAAGCTTTCTTT. Translation: CASSPSGANTEAFF.

The chain recombines TRBV6-5 with TRBJ1-1, with TRBD1 matching over 7 bases. The CDR3 has 13 amino acids. CDR1 and CDR2 from the germline V gene are MNHEY and SVGAGI. The ends lost 8 bases at V and 1 base at J; junction bases unmatched: 4. The DNA of the CDR3 is TGTGCCAGCCAGGGACAGAAGAACACTGAAGCTTTCTTT. It yields the protein CASQGQKNTEAFF.

The genes are TRBV6-5 and TRBJ1-4; maybe TRBD1 (5 bases). V dropped 4 bases and J dropped 7 bases, with 13 bases sitting between them. This CDR3 region has 14 residues. Per germline, CDR1 MNHEY and CDR2 SVGAGI. The CDR3 nucleotides read TGTGCCAGCAGTTTTAGGGACGGGGCTGAAAAACTGTTTTTT. Its translation: CASSFRDGAEKLFF.

This clone was detected a few times. For the CDR3, the DNA is TGTGCCAGCTCACCACTGGCCAGCGTCGAGGAAAAACTGTTTTTT. Its translation is CASSPLASVEEKLFF. This chain links TRBV18 with TRBJ1-4, with D unclear. The germline CDR1 and CDR2 sequences are KGHSH and LQKENI. V lost 1 base and J 8 bases, leaving 14 bases between the germline ends. This CDR3 region has 15 residues. Together with reference TRBV18 and TRBJ1-4, the CDR3 gives the full variable domain: NAGVMQNPRHLVRRRGQEARLRCSPMKGHSHVYWYRQLPEEGLKFMVYLQKENIIDESGMPKERFSAEFPKEGPSILRIQQVVRGDSAAYFCASSPLASVEEKLFFGSGTQLSVL.

The genes are TRBV13 and TRBJ2-3; 9 bases agree with TRBD2. V dropped 6 bases and J dropped 7; count of bases not matched to a gene: 14. The CDR3 consists of 16 residues. CDR1 is PRHDT and CDR2 is FYEKMQ in the germline V gene (reference sequence). The CDR3 bases are TGTGCCAGCAGTTCAACTCTAGCGGGGATCGTTCATACGCAGTATTTT. Translation gives CASSSTLAGIVHTQYF.

The chain uses TRBV7-9 and TRBJ2-5; unclear D gene. From germline, CDR1 is SEHNR and CDR2 FQNEAQ (reference sequence). The CDR3 contains 13 residues. The V gene lost 5 bases and the J gene lost 5 bases, with 12 bases spanning the gap. The CDR3 loop is CASSLPVGETQYF. Here the CDR3 DNA reads TGTGCCAGCAGCCTTCCCGTAGGGGAGACCCAGTACTTC.

V is TRBV7-3 and J is TRBJ2-7; 7 bases are shared with TRBD1. Germline V lookup: CDR1 SGHTA, CDR2 FQGTGA. Trimming took 5 bases from V and 4 from J; bases not matched to a gene: 8. The CDR3 is made up of 14 amino acids. CDR3 sequence (DNA): TGTGCCAGCAGCCCGTCCCGGGACAGTTACGAGCAGTACTTC. Translated, it gives CASSPSRDSYEQYF. Filled out from reference TRBV7-3 and TRBJ2-7, the complete variable domain reads GAGVSQTPSNKVTEKGKYVELRCDPISGHTALYWYRQSLGQGPEFLIYFQGTGAADDSGLPNDRFFAVRPEGSVSTLKIQRTERGDSAVYLCASSPSRDSYEQYFGPGTRLTVT.